The 3 T cell receptor beta chains listed next were all sequenced from one sample in a study of cytomegalovirus exposure and HLA in healthy donors. PCR primers comprised 60 Vbeta and 13 Jbeta primers. Sequencing was performed with immunoSEQ multiplex PCR; in TCRdb, only in-frame clones are kept and a portion is missing. The table lists 180,000 or so clones, about 80% of them singletons. Sequenced: PBMCs. Every receptor here comes from a man between 18 and 29 years old in good health and CMV-seronegative.

The chain combines TRBV5-1 with TRBJ2-4, with D possibly TRBD1 on 5 matching bases. The germline V gene encodes CDR1 SGHRS and CDR2 YFSETQ. This CDR3 comprises 14 residues. Trimming pared 8 bases from V and 8 bases from J, leaving 20 bases between. CDR3 DNA: TGCGCCAGTAAGCCGACAGATGGCGAGGACATTCAGTACTTC. This sequence encodes CASKPTDGEDIQYF.

The chain combines TRBV7-6 with TRBJ2-5; D gene ambiguous. The CDR3 spans 12 residues. Per the germline V gene, CDR1 is SGHVS and CDR2 is FNYEAQ. The germline V and J ends were trimmed by 0 bases and 7 bases, with 6 bases remaining between them. The CDR3 protein is CASSLASPTQYF. CDR3 nucleotide sequence: TGTGCCAGCAGCTTAGCTAGTCCGACCCAGTACTTC.

The rearrangement joins TRBV14 to TRBJ2-7; 9 bases line up with TRBD1. V was pared by 4 bases and J by 3 bases, with 7 bases of the junction left unmatched. CDR1 and CDR2 (germline): SGHDN, FVKESK. This CDR3 is 15 amino acids long. CDR3: CASSLLGDRDYEQYF. In DNA, the CDR3 is TGTGCCAGCAGCCTCCTAGGGGACAGGGACTACGAGCAGTACTTC.